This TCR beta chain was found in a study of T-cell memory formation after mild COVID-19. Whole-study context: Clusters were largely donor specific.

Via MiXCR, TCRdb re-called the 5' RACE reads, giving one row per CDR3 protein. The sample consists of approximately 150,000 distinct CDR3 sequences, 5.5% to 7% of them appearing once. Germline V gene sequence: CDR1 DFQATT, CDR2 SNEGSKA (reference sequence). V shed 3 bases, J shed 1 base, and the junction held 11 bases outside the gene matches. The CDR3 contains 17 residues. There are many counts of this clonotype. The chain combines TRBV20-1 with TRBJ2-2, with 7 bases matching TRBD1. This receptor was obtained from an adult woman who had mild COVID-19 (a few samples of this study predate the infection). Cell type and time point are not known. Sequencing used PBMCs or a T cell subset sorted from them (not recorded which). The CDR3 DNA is TGCAGTGCTAGTGCACGTTCGACAGGGAAGAACACCGGGGAGCTGTTTTTT. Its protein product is CSASARSTGKNTGELFF.